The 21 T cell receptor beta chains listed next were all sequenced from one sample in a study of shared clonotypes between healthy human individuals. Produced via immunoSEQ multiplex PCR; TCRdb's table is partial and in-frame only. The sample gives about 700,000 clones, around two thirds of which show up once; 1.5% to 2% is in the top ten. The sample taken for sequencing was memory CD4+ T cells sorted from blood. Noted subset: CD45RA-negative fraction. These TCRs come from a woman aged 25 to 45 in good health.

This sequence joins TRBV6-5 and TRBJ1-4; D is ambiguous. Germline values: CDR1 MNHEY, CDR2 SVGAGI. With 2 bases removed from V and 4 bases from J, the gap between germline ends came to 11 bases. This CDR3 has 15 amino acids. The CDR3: CASSYGPASNEKLFF. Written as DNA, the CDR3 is TGTGCCAGCAGTTACGGGCCGGCGAGTAATGAAAAACTGTTTTTT.

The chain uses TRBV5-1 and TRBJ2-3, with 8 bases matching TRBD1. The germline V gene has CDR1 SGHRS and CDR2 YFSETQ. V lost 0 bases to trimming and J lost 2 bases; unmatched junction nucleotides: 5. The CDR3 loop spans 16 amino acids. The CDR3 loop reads CASSLGQGALTDTQYF. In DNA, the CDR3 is TGCGCCAGCAGCTTGGGTCAGGGGGCTCTCACAGATACGCAGTATTTT.

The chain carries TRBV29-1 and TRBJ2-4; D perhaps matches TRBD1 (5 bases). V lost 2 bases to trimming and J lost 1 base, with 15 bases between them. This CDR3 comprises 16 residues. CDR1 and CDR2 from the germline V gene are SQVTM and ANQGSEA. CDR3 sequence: CSVERQGNPAKNIQYF. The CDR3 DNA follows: TGCAGCGTTGAACGCCAGGGCAATCCGGCCAAAAACATTCAGTACTTC.

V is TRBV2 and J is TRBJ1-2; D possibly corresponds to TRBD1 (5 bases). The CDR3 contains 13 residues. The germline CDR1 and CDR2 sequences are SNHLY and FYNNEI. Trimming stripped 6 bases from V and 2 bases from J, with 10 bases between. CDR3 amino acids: CASSLDTNYGYTF. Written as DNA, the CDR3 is TGTGCCAGCAGCCTGGACACCAACTATGGCTACACCTTC.

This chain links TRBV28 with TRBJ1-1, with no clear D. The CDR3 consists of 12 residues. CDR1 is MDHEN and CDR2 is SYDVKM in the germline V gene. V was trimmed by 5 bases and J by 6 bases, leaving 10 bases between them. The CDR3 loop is CASSTPGSEAFF. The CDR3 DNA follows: TGTGCCAGCAGTACCCCGGGCTCTGAAGCTTTCTTT.

CDR3 coding DNA: TGTGCCAGCAGCTCCGGGCCGGGACTAGCGGGCCACAATGAGCAGTTCTTC. Protein product: CASSSGPGLAGHNEQFF. This sequence joins TRBV7-9 and TRBJ2-1; 12 nucleotides line up with TRBD2. J gave up 5 bases and V 4 bases, and 9 bases lay outside the gene matches. CDR3 length: 17 amino acids. Germline values: CDR1 SEHNR, CDR2 FQNEAQ (reference sequence). The variable domain in full, with the rest retrieved from reference TRBV7-9 and TRBJ2-1, is DTGVSQNPRHKITKRGQNVTFRCDPISEHNRLYWYRQTLGQGPEFLTYFQNEAQLEKSRLLSDRFSAERPKGSFSTLEIQRTEQGDSAMYLCASSSGPGLAGHNEQFFGPGTRLTVL.

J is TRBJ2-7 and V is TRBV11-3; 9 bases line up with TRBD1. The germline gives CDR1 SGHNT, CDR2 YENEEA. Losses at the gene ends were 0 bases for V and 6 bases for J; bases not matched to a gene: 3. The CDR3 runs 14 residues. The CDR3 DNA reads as TGTGCCAGCAGCTTAGAACAGGGGGCCGGCGAGCAGTACTTC. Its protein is CASSLEQGAGEQYF.

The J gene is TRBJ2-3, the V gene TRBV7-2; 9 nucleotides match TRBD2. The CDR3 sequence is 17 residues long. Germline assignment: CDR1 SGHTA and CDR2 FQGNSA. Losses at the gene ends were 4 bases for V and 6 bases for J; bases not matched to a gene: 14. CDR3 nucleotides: TGTGCCAGCAGCTGGGGACCGACTAGCGGTTCTTGGGATACGCAGTATTTT. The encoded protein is CASSWGPTSGSWDTQYF.

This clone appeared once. CDR3 amino acids: CASSGVAGGGDYEQYF. The CDR3 region has the DNA TGTGCCAGCAGCGGGGTAGCGGGAGGTGGGGACTACGAGCAGTACTTC. This chain uses TRBV11-2 with TRBJ2-7; 10 bases are shared with TRBD2. Unmatched junction bases numbered 10, after V lost 5 bases and J lost 3 bases. Germline values: CDR1 SGHAT, CDR2 FQNNGV. The CDR3 length is 16 residues.

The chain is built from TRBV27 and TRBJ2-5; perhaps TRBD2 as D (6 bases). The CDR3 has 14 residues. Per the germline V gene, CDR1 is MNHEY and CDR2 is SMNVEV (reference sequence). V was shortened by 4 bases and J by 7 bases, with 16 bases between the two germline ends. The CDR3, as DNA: TGTGCCAGCAGTTCCTCGGTTGGGGAGGTGACCCAGTACTTC. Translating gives CASSSSVGEVTQYF.

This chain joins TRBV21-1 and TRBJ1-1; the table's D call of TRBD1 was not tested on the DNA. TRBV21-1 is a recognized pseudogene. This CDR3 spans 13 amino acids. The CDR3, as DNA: TGTGCCAGCAGGTCAGGCCGTCAGACTGAAGCTTTCTTT. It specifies CASRSGRQTEAFF.

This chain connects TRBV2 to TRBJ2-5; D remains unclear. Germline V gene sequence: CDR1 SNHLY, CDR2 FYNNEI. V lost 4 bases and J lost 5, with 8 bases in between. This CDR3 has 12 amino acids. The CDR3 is CASSVVGETQYF. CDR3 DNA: TGTGCCAGCAGTGTGGTGGGGGAGACCCAGTACTTC.

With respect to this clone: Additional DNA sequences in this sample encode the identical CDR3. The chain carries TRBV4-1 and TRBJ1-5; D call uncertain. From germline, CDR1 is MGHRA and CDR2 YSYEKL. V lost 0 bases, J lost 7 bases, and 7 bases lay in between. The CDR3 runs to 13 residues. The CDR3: CASSQDLRQPQHF. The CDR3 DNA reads TGCGCCAGCAGCCAAGATCTGCGACAGCCCCAGCATTTT.

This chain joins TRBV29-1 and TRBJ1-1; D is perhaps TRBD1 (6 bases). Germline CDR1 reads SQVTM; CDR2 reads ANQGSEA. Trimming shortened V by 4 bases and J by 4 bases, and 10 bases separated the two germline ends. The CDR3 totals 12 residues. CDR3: CSVAGAVTEAFF. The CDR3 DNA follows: TGCAGCGTTGCGGGGGCGGTCACTGAAGCTTTCTTT.

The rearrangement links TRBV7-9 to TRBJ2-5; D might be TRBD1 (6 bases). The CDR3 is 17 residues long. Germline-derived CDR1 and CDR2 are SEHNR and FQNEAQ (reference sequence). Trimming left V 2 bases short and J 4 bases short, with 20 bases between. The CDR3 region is CASSLSQTGSRIETQYF. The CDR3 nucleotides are TGTGCCAGCAGCTTAAGTCAAACAGGGTCACGGATAGAGACCCAGTACTTC.

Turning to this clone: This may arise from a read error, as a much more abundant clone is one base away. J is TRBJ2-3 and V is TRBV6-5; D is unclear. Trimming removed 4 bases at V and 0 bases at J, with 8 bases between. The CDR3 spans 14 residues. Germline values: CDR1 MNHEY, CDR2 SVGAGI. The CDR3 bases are TGTGCCAGCAGTTCCGGCAGGAGCACAGATACGCAGTATTTT. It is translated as CASSSGRSTDTQYF.

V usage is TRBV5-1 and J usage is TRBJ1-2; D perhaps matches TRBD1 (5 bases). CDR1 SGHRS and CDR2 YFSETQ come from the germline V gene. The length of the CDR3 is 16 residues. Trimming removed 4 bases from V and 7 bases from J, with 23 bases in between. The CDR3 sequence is CASSRTPGPQTGGYTF. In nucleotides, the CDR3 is TGCGCCAGCAGCCGGACACCGGGACCGCAAACAGGTGGCTACACCTTC.

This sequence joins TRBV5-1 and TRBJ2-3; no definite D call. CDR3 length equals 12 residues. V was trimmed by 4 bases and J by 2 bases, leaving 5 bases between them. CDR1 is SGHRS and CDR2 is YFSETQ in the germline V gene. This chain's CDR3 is CASSETTDTQYF. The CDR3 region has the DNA TGCGCCAGCAGCGAAACCACAGATACGCAGTATTTT.

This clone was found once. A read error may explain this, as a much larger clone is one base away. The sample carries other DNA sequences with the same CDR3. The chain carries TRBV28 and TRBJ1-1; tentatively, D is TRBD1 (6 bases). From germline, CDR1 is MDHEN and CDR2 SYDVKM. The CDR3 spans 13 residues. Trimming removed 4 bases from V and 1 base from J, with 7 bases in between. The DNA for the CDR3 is TGTGCCAGCAGTTCGGGACAGAACACTGAAGCTTTCTTT. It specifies CASSSGQNTEAFF.

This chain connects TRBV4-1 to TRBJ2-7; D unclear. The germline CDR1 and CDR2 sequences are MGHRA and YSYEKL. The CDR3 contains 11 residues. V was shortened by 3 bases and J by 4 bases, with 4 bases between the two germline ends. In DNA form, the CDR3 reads TGCGCCAGCAGCCATGGTTACGAGCAGTACTTC. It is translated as CASSHGYEQYF.

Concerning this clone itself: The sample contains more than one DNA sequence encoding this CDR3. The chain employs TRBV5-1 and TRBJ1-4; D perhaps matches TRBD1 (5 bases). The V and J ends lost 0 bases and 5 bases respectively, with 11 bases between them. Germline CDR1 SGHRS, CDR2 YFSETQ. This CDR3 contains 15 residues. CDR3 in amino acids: CASSLGGTGNEKLFF. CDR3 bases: TGCGCCAGCAGCTTGGGAGGGACGGGGAATGAAAAACTGTTTTTT.